This T cell receptor beta chain emerged from a study of cytomegalovirus exposure and HLA in healthy donors (TCRdb year 2017). Context from the whole study: In an earlier analysis of 550 to 750 of the donors, 250 to 350 Gb of sequence data and 117 million unique TCR beta sequences from 150 million to 200 million T cells were reported. An early release covering over 500 HLA-typed donors comprised 300 to 350 gigabases of sequencing data and roughly 86 million unique TCR sequences. Of the approximately 400 genotyped donors, roughly 76% were placed in the genetic ancestry cluster associated with self-reported Caucasian donors. The study was designed to test whether signatures of past pathogen exposure could be identified by cataloging public T cell receptors. The study used immunosequencing to profile the T cell repertoires of hundreds of subjects and linked those repertoires to cytomegalovirus serostatus. A separate validation cohort of 90 to 150 different subjects was used in addition to the approximately 670-subject first cohort. To predict cytomegalovirus infection status, the study combined high-throughput TCR immunosequencing, statistical association of individual TCRs with disease status, and machine learning. In a later analysis, previously published TCR beta repertoires from roughly 710 donors were re-analyzed and high-resolution HLA genotyping was added so that TCR occurrence patterns could be studied. The later analysis used no new phenotypic data to find candidate immune exposures, relying instead on TCR beta sequences and their occurrence across donors. In an earlier analysis of 587 of the donors, high-throughput TCR beta sequencing was used to judge whether each TCR beta V gene segment behaved as functional or pseudogenic. Donor age, sex, ethnicity and CMV serostatus were compiled alongside the repertoire data. In a later genetic analysis, genome-wide SNP genotypes for about three fifths of the roughly 670 donors were used, and that subset was treated as a discovery cohort. All discovery cohort repertoires had been generated using a single sequencing platform. HLA typing covered class I and class II loci at four-digit resolution. Typing coverage differed by locus: A, B, C, DRB1 and DQB1 were typed in roughly 629-630 donors, DQA1 in roughly 510, DPA1 in some 600, and DPB1 in around 490. A few DR-DQ haplotypes were handled as single units for association and clustering because linkage in the cohort was strong. Across some 400 genotyped donors of the cohort, an average of about 240,000 unique TCR beta nucleotide sequences per donor were sequenced, and 15% to 20% of those sequences were non-productive. The research as a whole found: Because counts were too low, roughly 18 rarely observed V segments, including chromosome 9 orphons, were left out of the earlier analysis of a few hundred of the donors. Immune exposure information for the cohort was limited to CMV serostatus. According to a later genetic analysis, donors in an Asian-associated ancestry cluster had fewer N-insertions in productive TCRs than the approximately 650-donor mean. A later analysis reported that several top co-occurrence clusters appeared linked to parvovirus B19, influenza, CMV and Epstein-Barr virus. V-gene and J-gene trimming of TCR beta chains was associated with a missense DCLRE1C variant in a later genetic analysis, and the association was replicated in an independent cohort. In a later analysis, most CMV-associated TCR beta chains were found to appear HLA-restricted, with HLA associations seemingly driven largely by CMV exposure. Strong co-occurrence of HLA alleles, especially DR and DQ, made assigning TCR associations to individual alleles difficult. While some public TCRs were present in many individuals, most TCR sequences turned up only very rarely across donors. Specific HLA alleles were associated with 16,951 TCR beta sequences at a false discovery rate of 0.05 in a later analysis. Broadly in line with IMGT annotations, most TCR beta V segments showed up in productive rearrangements about 87% or about 30% of the time in an earlier analysis of 450 to 750 of the donors. Because some donors lacked HLA typing at each locus, the association tests relied only on the typed subset. Presence/absence analyses assumed roughly uniform sequencing depth across donors, an assumption that may not hold. Linkage disequilibrium might explain the correlated functional status among segregating V segments, but an unknown experimental factor could not be excluded. Because the 87-base-pair reads could not distinguish some IMGT-functional V segments, including TRBV6-2 and TRBV6-3, those segments were excluded. Only TCR beta chains were sequenced in this cohort, and the absence of alpha or paired-chain data limited detectable features. According to the authors, the approach could potentially be generalized to other disease states and immunological phenotypes. A few of the identified cytomegalovirus-associated TCR beta chains were confirmed in vitro to be specific for cytomegalovirus antigens. According to a later analysis, TCR association rates differed among HLA loci, with DRB1 alleles showing the most associated TCRs and HLA-C alleles showing the fewest. A further reported finding was that TCR beta sequences accurately predicted the HLA-A and HLA-B alleles for most subjects in the first cohort. The classifier was reported to diagnose cytomegalovirus status with high specificity and sensitivity in both the original and validation cohorts. In a later analysis, HLA-associated TCR beta chains showed more clonal expansion and lower generation probabilities than non-associated chains that were equally common. In the study, some 160 TCR beta chains were listed as associated with cytomegalovirus. A cluster of highly shared sequence variants was judged likely to be a technical artifact of the sequencing pipeline.

The germline V gene encodes CDR1 SGHRS and CDR2 YFSETQ. The CDR3 covers 15 residues, taking in both the cysteine and the phenylalanine. Only CDR3 DNA remains: 45 bases, in frame from the first base. V trim: 7 bases; J trim: 3 bases; unmatched bases: 11. Concerning this clone: Its recognized antigen is unknown. Base-call qualities are not available, and no considerably larger clone is one nucleotide away.

The library came from the immunoSEQ multiplex PCR assay. For the multiplex PCR, a mixture combining 60 forward primers for TCR Vbeta segments and 13 reverse primers for TCR Jbeta segments was used. The CDR3 region of rearranged TCR beta genes was amplified from genomic DNA by a multiplex PCR assay. Amplified TCR beta libraries were sequenced as 87-base-pair reads on the Illumina HiSeq System. Concerning the study's data processing: A later analysis counted tens of millions of unique TCR beta chains across the approximately 700 repertoires, and roughly 10 million of these chains were shared by at least two donors. Raw reads were error-corrected and collapsed into unique sequences by a nearest-neighbor algorithm in which closely related sequences were merged to remove PCR and sequencing errors. To assign V, D and J gene segments, CDR3 sequences were aligned to IMGT reference sequences. For a sequence to be retained, at least a six-nucleotide match to both a V gene segment and a J gene segment was required. Rearrangements were called productive when the CDR3 lacked stop codons and stayed in frame with V and J; all others were non-productive. CDR3 was defined by IMGT convention, running from the second conserved V-encoded cysteine to the conserved J-encoded phenylalanine. The earlier analysis of about 590 of the donors excluded sequences that lacked an unambiguous match to a single V gene segment. In an earlier analysis of approximately 610 of the donors, V segments were called functional above 56.7% productive rearrangements and were called segregating when the between-donor standard deviation exceeded 5%. A statistical classification framework was developed to diagnose cytomegalovirus status using the catalog of TCR beta chain sequences. A later analysis assigned V and J genes by comparing TCR nucleotide sequences with IMGT/GENE-DB human TR gene sequences. Using the TCRdist pipeline, a later analysis assigned CDR3 sequences along with most-parsimonious VDJ recombination scenarios. In a later analysis, every TCR beta chain was defined by the combination of its CDR3 amino acid sequence and its V-gene family, and reads without a unique V-gene family were dropped. In a later analysis, 500 to 700 highly shared, low-generation-probability nucleotide sequences were removed to address suspected cross-contamination and a sequencing artifact. In a later analysis, a clonal expansion index for each public chain was calculated from normalized within-repertoire ranks of inferred template counts. In a later analysis, generation probabilities were computed using a VDJ recombination model fitted to out-of-frame rearrangements, and the results were checked against IGoR. In a later analysis, TCR-TCR, TCR-HLA and TCR-CMV co-occurrence was scored with hypergeometric tests, and a repertoire-size bias correction was applied to TCR pairs. To estimate false discovery rates, a later analysis permuted the HLA or CMV assignments 20 times. In a later analysis, co-occurring TCRs were grouped with DBSCAN, and TCRdist sequence similarity was added when clustering was performed within HLA-allele-positive subsets. Repertoires with fewer than 30,000 or more than 120,000 public chains were left out of co-occurrence clustering, as were five repertoires with anomalous nucleotide sharing. What TCRdb holds here is the immuneACCESS table cut down to in-frame rearrangements. Part of the clones is not present; checked against another copy, under half of the missing clones reflect an unresolved V gene, and the others are unexplained. The D gene and trimming were derived from the DNA, and the V and J assignments and clone size from that table. The sample table contains about 100,000 clones; only one count was recorded for 55% to 85% of them. Of the sample, about 16% is held by the ten largest clones.

The cohort was made up of approximately 670 healthy bone marrow donors. Cohort members were all nominally healthy when sampled, although unrecorded immune exposures were likely present. The donor was CMV seropositive and was included in the group of 290 or so seropositive cohort members. Each donor provided a peripheral blood sample, and peripheral blood mononuclear cells were used for TCR beta sequencing. Genomic DNA was extracted from the blood cell samples with the Qiagen DNeasy Blood Extraction Kit. The clonotype was recovered from a woman aged 18-29 years in good health and CMV-seropositive. The rearranged chain carries TRBV5-1 and TRBJ1-2, with 8 junctional bases fitting TRBD1. Material for sequencing was PBMCs. The nucleotides read TGCGCCAGCGGCCAAGCAGGGGGCCGTGACTATGGCTACACCTTC. This translates into CASGQAGGRDYGYTF. With the portions outside the CDR3 filled from the reference TRBV5-1 and TRBJ1-2 genes, the complete variable region becomes KAGVTQTPRYLIKTRGQQVTLSCSPISGHRSVSWYQQTPGQGLQFLFEYFSETQRNKGNFPGRFSGRQFSNSRSEMNVSTLELGDSALYLCASGQAGGRDYGYTFGSGTRLTVV.